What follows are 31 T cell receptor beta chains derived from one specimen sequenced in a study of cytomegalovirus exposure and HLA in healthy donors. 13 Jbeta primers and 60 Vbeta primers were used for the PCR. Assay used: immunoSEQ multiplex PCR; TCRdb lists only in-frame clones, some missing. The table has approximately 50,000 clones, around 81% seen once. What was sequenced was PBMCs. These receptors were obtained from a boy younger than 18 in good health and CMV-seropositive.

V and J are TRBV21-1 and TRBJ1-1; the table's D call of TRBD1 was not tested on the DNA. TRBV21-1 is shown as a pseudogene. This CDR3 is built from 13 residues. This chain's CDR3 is CASSLYRDTEAFF. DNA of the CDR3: TGTGCCAGCAGCCTCTACAGGGATACTGAAGCTTTCTTT.

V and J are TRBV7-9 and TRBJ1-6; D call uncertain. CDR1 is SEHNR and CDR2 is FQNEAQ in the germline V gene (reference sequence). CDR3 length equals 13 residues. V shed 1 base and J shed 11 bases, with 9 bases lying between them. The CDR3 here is CASSLGNFPPLHF. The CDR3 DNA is TGTGCCAGCAGCTTAGGTAACTTTCCACCCCTCCACTTT.

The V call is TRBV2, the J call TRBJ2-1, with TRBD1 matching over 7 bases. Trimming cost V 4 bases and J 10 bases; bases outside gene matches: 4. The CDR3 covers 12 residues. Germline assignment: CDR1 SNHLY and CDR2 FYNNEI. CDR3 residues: CASSGPGQEQFF. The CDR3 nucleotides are TGTGCCAGCAGTGGTCCGGGACAGGAGCAGTTCTTC.

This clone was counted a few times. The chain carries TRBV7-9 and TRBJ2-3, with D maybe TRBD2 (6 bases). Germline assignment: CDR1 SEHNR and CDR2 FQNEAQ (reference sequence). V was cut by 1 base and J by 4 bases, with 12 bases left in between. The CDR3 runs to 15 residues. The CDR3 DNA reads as TGTGCCAGCAGCTTAGTCGGCGGGGCCCCAGATACGCAGTATTTT. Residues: CASSLVGGAPDTQYF.

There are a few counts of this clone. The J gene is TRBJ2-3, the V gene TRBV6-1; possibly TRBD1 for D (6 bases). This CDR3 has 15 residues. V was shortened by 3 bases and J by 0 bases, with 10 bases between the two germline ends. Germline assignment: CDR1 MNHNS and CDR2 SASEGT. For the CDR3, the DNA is TGTGCCAGCAGTGAGCCCGGGACAAGCACAGATACGCAGTATTTT. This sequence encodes CASSEPGTSTDTQYF.

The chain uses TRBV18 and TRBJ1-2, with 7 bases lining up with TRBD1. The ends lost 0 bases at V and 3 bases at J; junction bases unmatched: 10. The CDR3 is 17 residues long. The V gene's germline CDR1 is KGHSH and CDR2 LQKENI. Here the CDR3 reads CASSPPTGRFDDYGYTF. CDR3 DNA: TGTGCCAGCTCACCACCGACAGGGAGGTTTGACGACTATGGCTACACCTTC.

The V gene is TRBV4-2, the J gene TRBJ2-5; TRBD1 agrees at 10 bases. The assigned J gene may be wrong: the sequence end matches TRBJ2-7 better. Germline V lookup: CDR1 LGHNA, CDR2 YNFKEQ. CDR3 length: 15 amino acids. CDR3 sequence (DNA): TGTGCCAGCAGCCTAGACAGGGGGCCGACCTACGAGCAGTACTTC. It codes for CASSLDRGPTYEQYF.

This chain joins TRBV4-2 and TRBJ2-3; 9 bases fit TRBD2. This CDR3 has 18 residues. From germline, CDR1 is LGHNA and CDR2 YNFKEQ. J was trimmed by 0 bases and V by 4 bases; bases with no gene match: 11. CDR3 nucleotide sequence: TGTGCCAGCAGCCCAGGTTCGGCTCTAGCGGGGAGCACAGATACGCAGTATTTT. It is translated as CASSPGSALAGSTDTQYF.

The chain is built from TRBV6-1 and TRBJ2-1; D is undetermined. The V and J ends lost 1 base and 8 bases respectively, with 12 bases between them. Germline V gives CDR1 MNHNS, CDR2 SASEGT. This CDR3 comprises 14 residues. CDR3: CASSEVLASDEQFF. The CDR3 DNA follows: TGTGCCAGCAGTGAAGTGTTAGCTTCAGATGAGCAGTTCTTC.

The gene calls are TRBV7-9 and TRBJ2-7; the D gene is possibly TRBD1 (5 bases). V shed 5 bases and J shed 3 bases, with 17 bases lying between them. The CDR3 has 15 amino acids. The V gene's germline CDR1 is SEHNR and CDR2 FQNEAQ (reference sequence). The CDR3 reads CASSGEDKGYYEQYF. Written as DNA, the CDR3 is TGTGCCAGCAGCGGCGAGGACAAGGGCTACTACGAGCAGTACTTC.

CDR3: CASSATGIPYNEQFF. CDR3 DNA sequence: TGTGCCAGCAGCGCGACAGGGATCCCCTACAATGAGCAGTTCTTC. V is TRBV16 and J is TRBJ2-1; 7 positions match TRBD1. Germline V gives CDR1 KGHSY, CDR2 FQNENV. CDR3 length: 15 residues. Trimming took 5 bases from V and 2 from J; bases not matched to a gene: 6.

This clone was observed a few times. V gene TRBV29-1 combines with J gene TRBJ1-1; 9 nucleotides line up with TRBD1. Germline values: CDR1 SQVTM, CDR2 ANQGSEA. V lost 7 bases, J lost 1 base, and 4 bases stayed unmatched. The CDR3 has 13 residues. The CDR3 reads CSGSQGANTEAFF. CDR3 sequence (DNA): TGCAGCGGCTCACAGGGGGCGAACACTGAAGCTTTCTTT.

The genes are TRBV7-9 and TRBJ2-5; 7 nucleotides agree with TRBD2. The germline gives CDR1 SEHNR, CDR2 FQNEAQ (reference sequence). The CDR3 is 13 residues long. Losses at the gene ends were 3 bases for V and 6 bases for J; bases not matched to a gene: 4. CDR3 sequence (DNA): TGTGCCAGCAGCTTCGGGGGGTCCCAGACCCAGTACTTC. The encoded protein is CASSFGGSQTQYF.

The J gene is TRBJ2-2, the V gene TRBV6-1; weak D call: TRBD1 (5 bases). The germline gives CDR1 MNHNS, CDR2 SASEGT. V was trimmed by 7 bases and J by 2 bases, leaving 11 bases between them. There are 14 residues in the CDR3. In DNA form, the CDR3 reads TGTGCCAGCAATACAGGCCTCAACACCGGGGAGCTGTTTTTT. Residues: CASNTGLNTGELFF.

CDR3 DNA: TGTGCCAGCAGCTTAGCAGCAGGGAGGGAGTACGAGCAGTACTTC. This gives the protein CASSLAAGREYEQYF. V and J are TRBV11-2 and TRBJ2-7; 7 positions agree with TRBD2. The J segment lost 4 bases and the V segment lost 1 base, leaving 7 bases of the junction unmatched. The CDR3 consists of 15 residues. Germline-derived CDR1 and CDR2 are SGHAT and FQNNGV.

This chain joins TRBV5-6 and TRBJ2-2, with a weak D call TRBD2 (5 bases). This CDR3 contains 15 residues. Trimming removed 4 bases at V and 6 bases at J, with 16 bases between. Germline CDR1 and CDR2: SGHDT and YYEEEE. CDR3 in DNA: TGTGCCAGCAGCACCGGAGGCCCCGCCTCCGGGGAGCTGTTTTTT. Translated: CASSTGGPASGELFF.

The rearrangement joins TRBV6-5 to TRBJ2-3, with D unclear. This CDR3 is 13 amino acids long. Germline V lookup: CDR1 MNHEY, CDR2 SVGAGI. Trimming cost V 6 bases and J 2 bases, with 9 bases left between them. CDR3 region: CASSGELTDTQYF. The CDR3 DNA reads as TGTGCCAGCAGCGGTGAACTCACAGATACGCAGTATTTT.

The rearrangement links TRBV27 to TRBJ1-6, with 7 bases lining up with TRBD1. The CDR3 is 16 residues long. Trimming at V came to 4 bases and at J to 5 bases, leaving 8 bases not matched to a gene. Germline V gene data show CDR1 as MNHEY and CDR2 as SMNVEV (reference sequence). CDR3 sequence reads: CASSYLLDRNNSPLHF. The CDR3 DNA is TGTGCCAGCAGTTACCTCCTGGACAGGAATAATTCACCCCTCCACTTT.

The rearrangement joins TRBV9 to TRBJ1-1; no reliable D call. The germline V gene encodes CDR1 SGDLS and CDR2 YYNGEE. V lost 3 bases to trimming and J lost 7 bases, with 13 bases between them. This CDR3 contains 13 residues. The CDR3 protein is CASSAKAEVEAFF. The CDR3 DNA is TGTGCCAGCAGCGCCAAGGCAGAGGTTGAAGCTTTCTTT.

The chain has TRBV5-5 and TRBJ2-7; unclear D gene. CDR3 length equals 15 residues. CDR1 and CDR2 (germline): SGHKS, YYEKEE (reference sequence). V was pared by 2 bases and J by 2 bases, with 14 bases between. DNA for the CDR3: TGTGCCAGCAGCTTTTCCCGTCTATCTACCTACGAGCAGTACTTC. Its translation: CASSFSRLSTYEQYF.

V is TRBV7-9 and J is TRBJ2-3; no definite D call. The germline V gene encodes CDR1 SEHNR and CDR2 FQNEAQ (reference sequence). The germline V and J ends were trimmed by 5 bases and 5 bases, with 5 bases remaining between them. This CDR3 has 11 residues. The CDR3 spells CASSPRDTQYF. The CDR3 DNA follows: TGTGCCAGCAGCCCCAGAGATACGCAGTATTTT.

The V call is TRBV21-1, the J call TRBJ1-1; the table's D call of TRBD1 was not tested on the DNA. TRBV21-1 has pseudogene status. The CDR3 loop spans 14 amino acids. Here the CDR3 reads CASSLDRGCTEAFF. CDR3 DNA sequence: TGTGCCAGCAGCCTCGACAGGGGTTGCACTGAAGCTTTCTTT.

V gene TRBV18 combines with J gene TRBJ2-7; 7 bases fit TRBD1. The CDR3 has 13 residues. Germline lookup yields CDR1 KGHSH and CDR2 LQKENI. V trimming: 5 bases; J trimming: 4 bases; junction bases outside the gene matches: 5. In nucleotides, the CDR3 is TGTGCCAGCTCAGCGGACAGGAGATACGAGCAGTACTTC. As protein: CASSADRRYEQYF.

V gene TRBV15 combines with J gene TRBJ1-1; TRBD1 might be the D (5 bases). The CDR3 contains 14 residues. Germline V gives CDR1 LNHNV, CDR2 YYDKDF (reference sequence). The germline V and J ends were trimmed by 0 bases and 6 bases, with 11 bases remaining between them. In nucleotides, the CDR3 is TGTGCCACCAGCAGAGATGTGCGGGGCGCTGAAGCTTTCTTT. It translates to CATSRDVRGAEAFF.

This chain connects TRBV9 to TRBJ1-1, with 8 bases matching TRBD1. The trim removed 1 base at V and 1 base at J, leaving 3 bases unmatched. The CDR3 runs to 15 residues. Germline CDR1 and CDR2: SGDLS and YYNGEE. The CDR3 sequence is CASSVIGQGNTEAFF. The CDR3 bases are TGTGCCAGCAGCGTAATAGGACAGGGGAACACTGAAGCTTTCTTT.

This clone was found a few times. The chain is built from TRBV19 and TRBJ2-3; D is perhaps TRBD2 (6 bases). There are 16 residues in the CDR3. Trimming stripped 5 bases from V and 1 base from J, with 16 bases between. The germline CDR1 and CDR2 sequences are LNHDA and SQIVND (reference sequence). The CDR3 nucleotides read TGTGCCAGTAGTCTGCGACTAGGAGGGGGCACAGATACGCAGTATTTT. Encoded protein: CASSLRLGGGTDTQYF.

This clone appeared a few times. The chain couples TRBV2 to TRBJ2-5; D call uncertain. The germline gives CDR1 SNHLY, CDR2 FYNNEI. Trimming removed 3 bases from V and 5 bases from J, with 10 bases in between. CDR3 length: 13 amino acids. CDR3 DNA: TGTGCCAGCAGTGAGCGGTACGGGGAGACCCAGTACTTC. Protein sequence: CASSERYGETQYF.

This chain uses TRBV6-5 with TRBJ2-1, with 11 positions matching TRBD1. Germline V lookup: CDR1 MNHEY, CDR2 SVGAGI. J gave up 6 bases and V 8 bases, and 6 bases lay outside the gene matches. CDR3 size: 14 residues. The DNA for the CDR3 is TGTGCCAGCTCCTTTGGGACAGGGGGCAATGAGCAGTTCTTC. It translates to CASSFGTGGNEQFF.

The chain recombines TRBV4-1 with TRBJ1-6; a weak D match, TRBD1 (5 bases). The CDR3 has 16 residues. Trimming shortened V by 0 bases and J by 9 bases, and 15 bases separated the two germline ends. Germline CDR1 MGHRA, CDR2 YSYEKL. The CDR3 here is CASSQELGLRGSPLHF. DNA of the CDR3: TGCGCCAGCAGCCAAGAACTGGGCCTAAGGGGTTCACCCCTCCACTTT.

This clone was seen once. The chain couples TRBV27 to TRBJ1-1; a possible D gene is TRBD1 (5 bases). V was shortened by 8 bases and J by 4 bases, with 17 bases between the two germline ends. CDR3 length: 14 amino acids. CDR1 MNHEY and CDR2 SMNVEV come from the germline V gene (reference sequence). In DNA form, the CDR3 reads TGTGCCAGCCATAAGGGGTCGATTCCCACTGAAGCTTTCTTT. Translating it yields CASHKGSIPTEAFF.

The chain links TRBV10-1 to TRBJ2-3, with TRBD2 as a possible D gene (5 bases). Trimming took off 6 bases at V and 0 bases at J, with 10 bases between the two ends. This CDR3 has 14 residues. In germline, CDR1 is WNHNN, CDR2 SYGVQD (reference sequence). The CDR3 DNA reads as TGCGCCAGCAGCACTAGGACTAGCACAGATACGCAGTATTTT. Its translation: CASSTRTSTDTQYF.